This is a list of T cell receptor beta chains from one sample in a study of blood T cell repertoires in COVID-19. The assay was immunoSEQ multiplex PCR, and TCRdb's table has in-frame clones only and misses some. The data show around 320,000 clones, over 90% seen once. Sequenced material: PBMCs or T cells enriched from blood (not recorded which). These receptors all come from a woman under 40 who had been exposed to COVID-19. CDR3s leave out the opening cysteine and the closing phenylalanine or tryptophan. The order of the fields is clone size, V gene, CDR3 protein. Not all rows give a size; the values are once, few, many and, for expanded clones, a class.

clone_size: NA
v_call: TRBV7-2
cdr3_aa: ASSIGTSGGRGTDTQY

clone_size: NA
v_call: TRBV6-5
cdr3_aa: ASSYSTGVNTEAF

clone_size: NA
v_call: TRBV5-1
cdr3_aa: ASSGGTGTGNSPLH

clone_size: NA
v_call: TRBV9
cdr3_aa: ASSVDPSGEQF

clone_size: NA
v_call: TRBV18
cdr3_aa: ASSPADRGNTGELF

clone_size: NA
v_call: TRBV20-1
cdr3_aa: SASRDTYNEQF

clone_size: NA
v_call: TRBV5-5
cdr3_aa: ASRRIDRSEQY

clone_size: NA
v_call: TRBV15
cdr3_aa: ATSRVRGNGYT

clone_size: NA
v_call: TRBV5-1
cdr3_aa: ASSETPNTGELF

clone_size: NA
v_call: TRBV2
cdr3_aa: ASIRQDNQPQH

clone_size: NA
v_call: TRBV29-1
cdr3_aa: SVRGQAHYEQY

clone_size: once
v_call: TRBV15
cdr3_aa: ATSTMDRAQETQY

clone_size: NA
v_call: TRBV28
cdr3_aa: ASSTANNSPLH

clone_size: NA
v_call: TRBV3-1/TRBV3-2
cdr3_aa: ASSQDRTVRETQY

clone_size: NA
v_call: TRBV18
cdr3_aa: ASSPGGGAYNEQF

clone_size: once
v_call: TRBV6-5
cdr3_aa: ASSYGQGKYEQY

clone_size: NA
v_call: TRBV9
cdr3_aa: ASSVIGTGGAMGGYT

clone_size: NA
v_call: TRBV19
cdr3_aa: ASSSQGASYNEQF

clone_size: once
v_call: TRBV5-5
cdr3_aa: ASSIGGTAQETQY

clone_size: NA
v_call: TRBV6-2/TRBV6-3
cdr3_aa: ASSYPRRQGGNSPLH

clone_size: NA
v_call: TRBV14
cdr3_aa: ASSWRGGHTDTQY

clone_size: NA
v_call: TRBV4-2
cdr3_aa: ASSQIVLAGNYEQY

clone_size: NA
v_call: TRBV18
cdr3_aa: ASSVRVGAEAF

clone_size: NA
v_call: TRBV27
cdr3_aa: ASSILSGGPYNEQF

clone_size: few
v_call: TRBV5-1
cdr3_aa: ASSPGTGPVLTEAF

clone_size: NA
v_call: TRBV23-1
cdr3_aa: ASSLEVTYSNQPQH

clone_size: NA
v_call: TRBV27
cdr3_aa: ASSSLRDNHYGYT

clone_size: once
v_call: TRBV27
cdr3_aa: ASSLGRELASNQPQH

clone_size: once
v_call: TRBV19
cdr3_aa: ASRDKDTDTQY

clone_size: NA
v_call: TRBV6-5
cdr3_aa: ASSATGGASGYT

clone_size: NA
v_call: TRBV5-4
cdr3_aa: ASSLAGGQGDYGYT

clone_size: NA
v_call: TRBV5-1
cdr3_aa: ASSLGGAGYT

clone_size: NA
v_call: TRBV6-5
cdr3_aa: ASSRTDGGYT

clone_size: NA
v_call: TRBV7-9
cdr3_aa: ASSSSQPLGQGEAF

clone_size: once
v_call: TRBV14
cdr3_aa: ASSPREYRSPLH

clone_size: NA
v_call: TRBV11-3
cdr3_aa: ASSLEPGTGQF

clone_size: NA
v_call: TRBV5-1
cdr3_aa: ASSFDSYGYT

clone_size: NA
v_call: TRBV5-8
cdr3_aa: ASSLRGLETQY

clone_size: NA
v_call: TRBV3-1/TRBV3-2
cdr3_aa: ASSPSGFTDTQY

clone_size: NA
v_call: TRBV19
cdr3_aa: ASNKEGMGYSGNTIY

clone_size: NA
v_call: TRBV3-1/TRBV3-2
cdr3_aa: ASSPLAGVIASYNEQF

clone_size: NA
v_call: TRBV2
cdr3_aa: ASSERGLYGYT

clone_size: NA
v_call: TRBV7-3
cdr3_aa: ASSLRAGASSYNSPLH

clone_size: once
v_call: TRBV15
cdr3_aa: ATAPGRNTEAF

clone_size: NA
v_call: TRBV29-1
cdr3_aa: SVEDRGRHTEAF

clone_size: NA
v_call: TRBV5-5
cdr3_aa: ASSLPQVGNTIY

clone_size: NA
v_call: TRBV7-2
cdr3_aa: ASSPLGIGYGYT

clone_size: NA
v_call: TRBV29-1
cdr3_aa: SVVRDSGNTIY

clone_size: NA
v_call: TRBV7-9
cdr3_aa: ASSLFGQGGLTEAF

clone_size: NA
v_call: TRBV5-5
cdr3_aa: ASSKTPGQDVNGYT

clone_size: few
v_call: TRBV15
cdr3_aa: ATSTTGGSREQY

clone_size: NA
v_call: TRBV6-1
cdr3_aa: ASSEASYGYT

clone_size: NA
v_call: TRBV13
cdr3_aa: ASSLQENYGYT